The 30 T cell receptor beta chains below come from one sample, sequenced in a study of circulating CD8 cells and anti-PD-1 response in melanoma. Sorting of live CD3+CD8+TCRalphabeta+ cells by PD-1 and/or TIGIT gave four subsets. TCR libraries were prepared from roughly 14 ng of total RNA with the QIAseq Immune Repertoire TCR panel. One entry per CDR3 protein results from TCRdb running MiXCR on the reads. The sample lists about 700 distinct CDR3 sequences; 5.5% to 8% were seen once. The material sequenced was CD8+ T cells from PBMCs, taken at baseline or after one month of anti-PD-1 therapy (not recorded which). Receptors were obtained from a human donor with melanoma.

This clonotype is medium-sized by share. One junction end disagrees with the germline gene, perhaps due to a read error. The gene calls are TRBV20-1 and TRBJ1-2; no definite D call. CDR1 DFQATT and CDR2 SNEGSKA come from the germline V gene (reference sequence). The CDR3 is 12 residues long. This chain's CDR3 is CSAGDLGYGYTF. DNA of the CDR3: TGCAGTGCTGGAGACCTAGGCTATGGCTACACCTTC.

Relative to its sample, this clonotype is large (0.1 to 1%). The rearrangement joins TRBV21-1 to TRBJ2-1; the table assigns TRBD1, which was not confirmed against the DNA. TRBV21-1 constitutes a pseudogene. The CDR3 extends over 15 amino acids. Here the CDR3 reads CASSKSTVINNEQFF. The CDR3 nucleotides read TGTGCCAGCAGCAAATCGACAGTTATTAACAATGAGCAGTTCTTC.

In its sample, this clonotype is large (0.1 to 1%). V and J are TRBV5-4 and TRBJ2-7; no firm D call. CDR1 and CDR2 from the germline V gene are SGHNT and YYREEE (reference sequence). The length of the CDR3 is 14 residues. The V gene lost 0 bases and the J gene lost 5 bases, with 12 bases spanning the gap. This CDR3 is CASSLGGSTNEQYF. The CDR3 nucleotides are TGTGCCAGCAGCTTGGGGGGAAGTACGAACGAGCAGTACTTC.

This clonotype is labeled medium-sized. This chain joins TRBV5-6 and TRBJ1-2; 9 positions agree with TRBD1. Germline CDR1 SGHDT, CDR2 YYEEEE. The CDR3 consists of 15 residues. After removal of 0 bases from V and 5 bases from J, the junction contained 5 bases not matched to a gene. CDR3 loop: CASSLAGQGIYGYTF. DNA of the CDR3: TGTGCCAGCAGCTTGGCGGGACAGGGTATTTATGGCTACACCTTC. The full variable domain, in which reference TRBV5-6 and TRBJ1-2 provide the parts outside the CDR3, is DAGVTQSPTHLIKTRGQQVTLRCSPKSGHDTVSWYQQALGQGPQFIFQYYEEEERQRGNFPDRFSGHQFPNYSSELNVNALLLGDSALYLCASSLAGQGIYGYTFGSGTRLTVV.

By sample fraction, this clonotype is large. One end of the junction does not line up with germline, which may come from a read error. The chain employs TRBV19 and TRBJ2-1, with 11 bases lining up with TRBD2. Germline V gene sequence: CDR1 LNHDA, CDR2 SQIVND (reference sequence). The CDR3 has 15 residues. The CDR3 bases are TGTGCCAGTAGCATAGGACTAGCGGGTTACAATGAGCAGTTCTTC. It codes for CASSIGLAGYNEQFF.

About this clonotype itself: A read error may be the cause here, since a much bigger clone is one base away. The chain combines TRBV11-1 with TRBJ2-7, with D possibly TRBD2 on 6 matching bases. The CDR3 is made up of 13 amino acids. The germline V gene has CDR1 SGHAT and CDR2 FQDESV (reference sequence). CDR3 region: CAGSLFGGYEQYF. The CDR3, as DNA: TGTGCCGGCAGCTTATTTGGGGGGTACGAGCAGTACTTC.

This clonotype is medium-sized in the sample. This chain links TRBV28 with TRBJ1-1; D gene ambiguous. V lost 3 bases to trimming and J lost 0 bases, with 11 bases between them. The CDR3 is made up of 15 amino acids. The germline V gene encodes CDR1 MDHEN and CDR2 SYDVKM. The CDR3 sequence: CASSFPDTMNTEAFF. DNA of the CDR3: TGTGCCAGCAGTTTCCCCGACACCATGAACACTGAAGCTTTCTTT. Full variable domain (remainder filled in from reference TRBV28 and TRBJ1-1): DVKVTQSSRYLVKRTGEKVFLECVQDMDHENMFWYRQDPGLGLRLIYFSYDVKMKEKGDIPEGYSVSREKKERFSLILESASTNQTSMYLCASSFPDTMNTEAFFGQGTRLTVV.

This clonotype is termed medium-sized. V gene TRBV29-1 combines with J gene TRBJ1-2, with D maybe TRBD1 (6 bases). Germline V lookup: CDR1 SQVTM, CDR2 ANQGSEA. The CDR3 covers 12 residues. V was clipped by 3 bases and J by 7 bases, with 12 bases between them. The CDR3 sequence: CSVEGTNLGYTF. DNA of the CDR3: TGCAGCGTTGAGGGGACAAATCTTGGCTACACCTTC.

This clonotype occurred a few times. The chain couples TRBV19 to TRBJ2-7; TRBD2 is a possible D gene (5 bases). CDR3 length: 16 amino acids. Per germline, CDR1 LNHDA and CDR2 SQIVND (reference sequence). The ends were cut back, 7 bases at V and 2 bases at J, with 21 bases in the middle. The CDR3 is CASNIPETAATYEQYF. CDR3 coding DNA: TGTGCCAGTAACATCCCCGAAACAGCGGCAACCTACGAGCAGTACTTC.

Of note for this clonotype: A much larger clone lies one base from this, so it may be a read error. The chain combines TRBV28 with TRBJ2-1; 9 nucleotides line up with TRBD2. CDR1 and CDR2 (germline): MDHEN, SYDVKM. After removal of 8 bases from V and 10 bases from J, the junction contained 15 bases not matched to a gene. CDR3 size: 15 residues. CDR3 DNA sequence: TGTGCCAGCGGGTTAGCGGGAGATTATCTTTTGGAGCAGTTCTTC. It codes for CASGLAGDYLLEQFF. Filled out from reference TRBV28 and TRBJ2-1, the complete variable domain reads DVKVTQSSRYLVKRTGEKVFLECVQDMDHENMFWYRQDPGLGLRLIYFSYDVKMKEKGDIPEGYSVSREKKERFSLILESASTNQTSMYLCASGLAGDYLLEQFFGPGTRLTVL.

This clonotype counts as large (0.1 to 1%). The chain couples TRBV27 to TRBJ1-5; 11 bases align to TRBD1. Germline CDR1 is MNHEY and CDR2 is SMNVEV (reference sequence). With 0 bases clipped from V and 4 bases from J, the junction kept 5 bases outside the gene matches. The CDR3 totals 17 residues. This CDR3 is CASSLSGTGGWNQPQHF. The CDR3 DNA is TGTGCCAGCAGTTTATCTGGGACAGGGGGTTGGAATCAGCCCCAGCATTTT.

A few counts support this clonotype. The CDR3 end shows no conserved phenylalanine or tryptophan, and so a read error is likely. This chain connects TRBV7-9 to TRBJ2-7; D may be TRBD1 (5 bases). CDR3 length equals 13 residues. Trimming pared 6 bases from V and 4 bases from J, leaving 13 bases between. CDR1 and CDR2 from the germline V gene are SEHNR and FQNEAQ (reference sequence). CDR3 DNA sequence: TGTGCCAGCAGGAGTGAACAGGTGTACGAGCAGTACCTC. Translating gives CASRSEQVYEQYL.

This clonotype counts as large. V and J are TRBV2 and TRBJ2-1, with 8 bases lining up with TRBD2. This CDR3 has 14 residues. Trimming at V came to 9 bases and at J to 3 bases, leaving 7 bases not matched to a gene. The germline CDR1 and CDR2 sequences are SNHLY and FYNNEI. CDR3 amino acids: CARGVSGVYNEQFF. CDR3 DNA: TGTGCCAGAGGGGTTAGCGGGGTCTACAATGAGCAGTTCTTC.

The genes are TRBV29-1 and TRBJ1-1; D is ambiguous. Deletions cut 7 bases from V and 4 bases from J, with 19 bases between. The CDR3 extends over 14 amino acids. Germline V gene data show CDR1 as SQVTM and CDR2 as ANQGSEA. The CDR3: CSAQFAGVGTEAFF. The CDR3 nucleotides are TGCAGCGCTCAATTCGCCGGGGTGGGCACTGAAGCTTTCTTT.

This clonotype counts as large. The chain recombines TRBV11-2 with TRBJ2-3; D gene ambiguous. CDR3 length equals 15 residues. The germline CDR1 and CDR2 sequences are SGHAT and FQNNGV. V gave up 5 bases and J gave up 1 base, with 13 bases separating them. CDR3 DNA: TGTGCCAGCAGCCTTACCCGACTCCGCACAGATACGCAGTATTTT. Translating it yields CASSLTRLRTDTQYF. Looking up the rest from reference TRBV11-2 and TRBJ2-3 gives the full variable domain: EAGVAQSPRYKIIEKRQSVAFWCNPISGHATLYWYQQILGQGPKLLIQFQNNGVVDDSQLPKDRFSAERLKGVDSTLKIQPAKLEDSAVYLCASSLTRLRTDTQYFGPGTRLTVL.

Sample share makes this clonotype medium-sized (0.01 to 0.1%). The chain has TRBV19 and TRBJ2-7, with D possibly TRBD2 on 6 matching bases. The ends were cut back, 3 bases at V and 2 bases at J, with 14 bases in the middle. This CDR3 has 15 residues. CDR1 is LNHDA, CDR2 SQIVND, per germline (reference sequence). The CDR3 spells CASSITGGDPYEQYF. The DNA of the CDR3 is TGTGCCAGTAGTATTACCGGGGGAGACCCCTACGAGCAGTACTTC.

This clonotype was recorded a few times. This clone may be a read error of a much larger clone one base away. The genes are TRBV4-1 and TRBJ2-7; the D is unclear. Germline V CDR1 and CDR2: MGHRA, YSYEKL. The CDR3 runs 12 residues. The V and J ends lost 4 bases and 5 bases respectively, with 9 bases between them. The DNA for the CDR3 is TGCGCCAGCAGCCGGATCGGTGACGAGCAGTACTTC. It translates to CASSRIGDEQYF.

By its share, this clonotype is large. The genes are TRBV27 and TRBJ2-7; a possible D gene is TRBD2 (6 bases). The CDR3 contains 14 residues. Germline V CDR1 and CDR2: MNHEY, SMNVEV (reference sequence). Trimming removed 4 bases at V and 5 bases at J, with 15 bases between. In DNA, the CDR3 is TGTGCCAGCAGTTCCAATCCGGGAGTCAACGAGCAGTACTTC. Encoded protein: CASSSNPGVNEQYF.

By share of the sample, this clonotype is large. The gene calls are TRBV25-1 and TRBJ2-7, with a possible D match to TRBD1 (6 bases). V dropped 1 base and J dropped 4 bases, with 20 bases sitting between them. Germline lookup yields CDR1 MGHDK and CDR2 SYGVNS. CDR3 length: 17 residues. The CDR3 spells CASSELGALTGTYEQYF. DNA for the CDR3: TGTGCCAGCAGTGAATTAGGGGCTCTGACAGGAACTTACGAGCAGTACTTC.

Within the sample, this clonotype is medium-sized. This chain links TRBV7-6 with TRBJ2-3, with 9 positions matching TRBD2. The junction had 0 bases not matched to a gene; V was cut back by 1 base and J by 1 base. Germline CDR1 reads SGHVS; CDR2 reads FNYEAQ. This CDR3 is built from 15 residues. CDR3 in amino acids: CASSLVAGGTDTQYF. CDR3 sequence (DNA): TGTGCCAGCAGCTTAGTAGCGGGGGGCACAGATACGCAGTATTTT.

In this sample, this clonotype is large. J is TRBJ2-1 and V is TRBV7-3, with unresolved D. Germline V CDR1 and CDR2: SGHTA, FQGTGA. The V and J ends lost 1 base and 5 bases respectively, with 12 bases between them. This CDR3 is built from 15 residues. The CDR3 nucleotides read TGTGCCAGCAGCTTAAAGGAGTCAGCCCACAATGAGCAGTTCTTC. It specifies CASSLKESAHNEQFF.

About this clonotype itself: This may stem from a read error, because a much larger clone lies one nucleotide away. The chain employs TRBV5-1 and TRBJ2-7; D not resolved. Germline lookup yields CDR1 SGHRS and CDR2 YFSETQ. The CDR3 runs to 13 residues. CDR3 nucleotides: TGCGCCAGCCCCCCTAGGAGCTCCTTCGAGCAGTACTTC. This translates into CASPPRSSFEQYF.

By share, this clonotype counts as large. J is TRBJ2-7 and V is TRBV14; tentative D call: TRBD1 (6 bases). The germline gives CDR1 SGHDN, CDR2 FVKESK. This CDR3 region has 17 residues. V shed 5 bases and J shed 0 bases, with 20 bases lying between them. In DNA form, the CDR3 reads TGTGCCAGCAGCTTATCGTCGCCAGGGACACGCTCCTACGAGCAGTACTTC. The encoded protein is CASSLSSPGTRSYEQYF. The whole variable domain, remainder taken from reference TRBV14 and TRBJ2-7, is EAGVTQFPSHSVIEKGQTVTLRCDPISGHDNLYWYRRVMGKEIKFLLHFVKESKQDESGMPNNRFLAERTGGTYSTLKVQPAELEDSGVYFCASSLSSPGTRSYEQYFGPGTRLTVT.

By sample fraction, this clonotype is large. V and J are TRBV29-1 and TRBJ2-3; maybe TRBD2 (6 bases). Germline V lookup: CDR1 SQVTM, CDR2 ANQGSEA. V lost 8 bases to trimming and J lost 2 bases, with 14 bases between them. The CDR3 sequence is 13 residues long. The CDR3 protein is CSLAETYTDTQYF. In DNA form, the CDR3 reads TGCAGCTTAGCGGAGACCTACACAGATACGCAGTATTTT.

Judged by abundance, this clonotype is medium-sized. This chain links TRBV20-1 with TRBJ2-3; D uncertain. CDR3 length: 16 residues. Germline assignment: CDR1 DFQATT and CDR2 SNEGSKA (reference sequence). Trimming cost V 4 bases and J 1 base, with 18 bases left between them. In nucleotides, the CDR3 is TGCAGTGCTACTCCAAGTGGAGAGGTGGGCACAGATACGCAGTATTTT. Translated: CSATPSGEVGTDTQYF.

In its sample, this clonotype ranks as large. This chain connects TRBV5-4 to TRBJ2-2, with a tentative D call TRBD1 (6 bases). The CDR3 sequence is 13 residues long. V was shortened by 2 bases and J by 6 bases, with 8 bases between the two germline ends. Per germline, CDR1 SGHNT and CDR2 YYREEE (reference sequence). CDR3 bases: TGTGCCAGCAGCTTTCAGGGGTCCGGGGAGCTGTTTTTT. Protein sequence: CASSFQGSGELFF.

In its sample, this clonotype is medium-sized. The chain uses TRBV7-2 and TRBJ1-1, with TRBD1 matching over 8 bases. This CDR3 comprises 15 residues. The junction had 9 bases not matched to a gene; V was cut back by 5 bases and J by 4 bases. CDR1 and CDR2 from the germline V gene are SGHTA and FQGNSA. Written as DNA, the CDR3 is TGTGCCAGCAGCCCCTTGACAGGGGTCCCCACTGAAGCTTTCTTT. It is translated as CASSPLTGVPTEAFF.

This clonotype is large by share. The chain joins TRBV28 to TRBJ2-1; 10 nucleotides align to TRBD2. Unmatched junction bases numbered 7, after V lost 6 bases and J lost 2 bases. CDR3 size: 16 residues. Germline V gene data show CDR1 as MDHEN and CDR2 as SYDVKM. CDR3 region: CASSHGSGRTYNEQFF. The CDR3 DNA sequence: TGTGCCAGCAGCCATGGTAGCGGGAGGACCTACAATGAGCAGTTCTTC.

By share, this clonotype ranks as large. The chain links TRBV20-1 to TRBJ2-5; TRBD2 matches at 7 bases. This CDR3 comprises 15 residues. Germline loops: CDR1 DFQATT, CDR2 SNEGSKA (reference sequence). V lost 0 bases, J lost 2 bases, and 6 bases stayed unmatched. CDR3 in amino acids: CSARDGDGRQETQYF. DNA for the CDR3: TGCAGTGCTAGAGATGGGGACGGGAGGCAAGAGACCCAGTACTTC.

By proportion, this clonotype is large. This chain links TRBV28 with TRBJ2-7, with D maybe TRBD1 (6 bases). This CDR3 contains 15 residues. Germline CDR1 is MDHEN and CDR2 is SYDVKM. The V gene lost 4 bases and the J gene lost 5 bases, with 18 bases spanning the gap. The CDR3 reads CASSSATGRSHEQYF. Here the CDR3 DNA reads TGTGCCAGCAGTTCCGCCACAGGGAGATCCCACGAGCAGTACTTC.